The T cell receptor (beta chain) under discussion was sequenced for a study of blood T cell repertoires in COVID-19. This clone was seen a handful of times. The repertoire was sequenced with immunoSEQ multiplex PCR; TCRdb's copy has only in-frame clones and lacks some. Of 130,000 or so clones listed, 88% are singletons. The CDR3 totals 17 residues. CDR1 MGHRA and CDR2 YSYEKL come from the germline V gene. V was trimmed by 0 bases and J by 2 bases, leaving 16 bases between them. The chain couples TRBV4-1 to TRBJ1-1; perhaps TRBD1 as D (6 bases). This receptor was obtained from a man between 65 and 79 years old with active COVID-19. The sequencing sample was made of peripheral blood. This CDR3 reads CASSQDLGGSFNTEAFF. The CDR3 bases are TGCGCCAGCAGCCAAGATCTTGGGGGCTCGTTCAACACTGAAGCTTTCTTT.